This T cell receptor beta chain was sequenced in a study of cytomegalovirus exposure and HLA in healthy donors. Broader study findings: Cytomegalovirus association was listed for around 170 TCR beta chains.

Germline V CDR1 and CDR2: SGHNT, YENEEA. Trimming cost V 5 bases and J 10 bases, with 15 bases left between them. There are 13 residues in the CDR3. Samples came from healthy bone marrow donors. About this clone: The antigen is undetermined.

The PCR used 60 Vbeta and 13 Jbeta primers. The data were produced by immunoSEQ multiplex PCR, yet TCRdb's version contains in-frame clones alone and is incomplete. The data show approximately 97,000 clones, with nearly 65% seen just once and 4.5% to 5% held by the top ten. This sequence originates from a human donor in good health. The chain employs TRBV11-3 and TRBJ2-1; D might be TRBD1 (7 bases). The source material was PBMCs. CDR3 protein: CASSLVAGGEQFF. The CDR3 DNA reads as TGTGCCAGCAGCCTTGTCGCAGGGGGGGAGCAGTTCTTC.